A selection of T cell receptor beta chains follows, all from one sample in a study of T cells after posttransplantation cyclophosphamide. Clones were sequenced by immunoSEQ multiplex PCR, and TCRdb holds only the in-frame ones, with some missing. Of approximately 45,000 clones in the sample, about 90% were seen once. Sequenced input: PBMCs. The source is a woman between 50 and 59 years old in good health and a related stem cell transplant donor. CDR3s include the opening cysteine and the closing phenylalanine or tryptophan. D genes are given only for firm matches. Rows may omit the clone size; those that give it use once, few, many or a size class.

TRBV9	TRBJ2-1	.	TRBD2	CASSVAAGGPVNEQFF	TGTGCCAGCAGCGTAGCCGCGGGAGGGCCGGTTAATGAGCAGTTCTTC
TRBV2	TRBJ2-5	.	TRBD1	CASRLDRGFQETQYF	TGTGCCAGCAGACTGGACAGGGGCTTCCAAGAGACCCAGTACTTC
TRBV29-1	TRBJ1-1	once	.	CSAPGVGEGEAFF	TGCAGCGCCCCCGGGGTGGGAGAGGGTGAAGCTTTCTTT
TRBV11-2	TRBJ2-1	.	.	CASSLGVSGPNHEQFF	TGTGCCAGCAGCTTAGGCGTTAGCGGTCCGAACCATGAGCAGTTCTTC
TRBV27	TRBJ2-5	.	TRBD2	CASSSSGGALETQYF	TGTGCCAGCAGTTCCAGCGGGGGGGCCTTGGAGACCCAGTACTTC
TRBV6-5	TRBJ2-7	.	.	CASSYAPGRAYEQYF	TGTGCCAGCAGTTACGCACCCGGGAGAGCCTACGAGCAGTACTTC
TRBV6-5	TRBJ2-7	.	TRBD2	CASSYATSGRAGEQYF	TGTGCCAGCAGTTACGCGACTAGCGGGAGGGCCGGCGAGCAGTACTTC
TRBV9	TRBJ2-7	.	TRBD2	CASSVEPSGRYEQYF	TGTGCCAGCAGCGTAGAGCCTAGCGGGAGATACGAGCAGTACTTC
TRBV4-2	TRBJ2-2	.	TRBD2	CASSHPNRPGTSGGAATGELFF	TGTGCCAGCAGCCACCCCAATAGGCCCGGGACTAGCGGGGGGGCTGCAACCGGGGAGCTGTTTTTT
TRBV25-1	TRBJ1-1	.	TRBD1	CASSGTGPRAEAFF	TGTGCCAGCAGTGGGACAGGGCCGCGGGCTGAAGCTTTCTTT
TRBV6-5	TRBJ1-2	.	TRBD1	CASSEGQPLGYTF	TGTGCCAGCAGTGAGGGACAGCCTTTAGGCTACACCTTC
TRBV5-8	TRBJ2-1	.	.	CASSLFVNAGDEQFF	TGTGCCAGCAGCTTGTTTGTTAACGCCGGGGATGAGCAGTTCTTC
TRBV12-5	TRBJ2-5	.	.	CASGVPSGFGETQYF	TGTGCTAGTGGTGTCCCCTCCGGGTTTGGGGAGACCCAGTACTTC
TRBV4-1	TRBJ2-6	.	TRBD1	CASSQDGTGVPPSGANVLTF	TGCGCCAGCAGCCAAGATGGGACAGGGGTGCCTCCCTCTGGGGCCAACGTCCTGACTTTC
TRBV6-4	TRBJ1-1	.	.	CASSEGAGQTEAFF	TGTGCCAGCAGTGAAGGGGCAGGGCAGACTGAAGCTTTCTTT
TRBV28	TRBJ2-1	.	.	CASTSIGQSLHNEQFF	TGTGCCAGCACCTCTATTGGACAAAGCCTACACAATGAGCAGTTCTTC
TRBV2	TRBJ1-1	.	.	CASSDDWAARGYTEAFF	TGTGCCAGCAGTGATGATTGGGCAGCCCGGGGGTACACTGAAGCTTTCTTT
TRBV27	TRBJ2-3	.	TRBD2	CASKAGLAGFRRRADTQYF	TGTGCCAGCAAGGCGGGACTAGCGGGATTTCGCCGGAGGGCAGATACGCAGTATTTT
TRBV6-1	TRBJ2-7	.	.	CASSEGGTVYEQYF	TGTGCCAGCAGTGAGGGGGGAACGGTGTACGAGCAGTACTTC
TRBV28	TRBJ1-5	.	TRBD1	CASRDRRNQPQHF	TGTGCCAGCAGGGACAGGCGAAATCAGCCCCAGCATTTT
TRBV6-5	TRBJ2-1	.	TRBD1	CASSYGTGEFNEQFF	TGTGCCAGCAGTTACGGGACAGGGGAGTTCAATGAGCAGTTCTTC
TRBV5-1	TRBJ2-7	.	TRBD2	CASRPAGGLYEQYF	TGCGCCAGCAGGCCGGCGGGAGGCCTTTACGAGCAGTACTTC
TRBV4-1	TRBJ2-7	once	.	CASSQEDTSSYEQYF	TGCGCCAGCAGCCAAGAAGACACCAGCTCCTACGAGCAGTACTTC
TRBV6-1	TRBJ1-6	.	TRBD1	CASSPDRAYNSPLHF	TGTGCCAGCAGTCCTGACAGGGCTTATAATTCACCCCTCCACTTT
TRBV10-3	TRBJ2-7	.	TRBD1	CAISQTGGGEQYF	TGTGCCATCAGTCAGACAGGGGGCGGGGAGCAGTACTTC
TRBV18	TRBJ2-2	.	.	CASSPLPPGLNTGELFF	TGTGCCAGCTCACCCCTCCCCCCAGGACTAAACACCGGGGAGCTGTTTTTT
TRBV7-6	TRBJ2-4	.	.	CASSLGGVKNIQYF	TGTGCCAGCAGCTTAGGCGGGGTGAAAAACATTCAGTACTTC
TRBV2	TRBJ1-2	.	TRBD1	CASRARTGLDGYTF	TGTGCCAGCAGGGCCCGGACAGGGCTTGATGGCTACACCTTC
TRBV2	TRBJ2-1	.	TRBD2	CASSDSLAGGNYNEQFF	TGTGCCAGCAGTGATAGCCTAGCGGGGGGGAATTACAATGAGCAGTTCTTC
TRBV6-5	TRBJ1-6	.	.	CASSYVRSPDSPLHF	TGTGCCAGCAGTTACGTGCGCTCCCCGGATTCACCCCTCCACTTT
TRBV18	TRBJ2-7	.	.	CASSNQGNYEQYF	TGTGCCAGCTCAAATCAGGGGAACTACGAGCAGTACTTC
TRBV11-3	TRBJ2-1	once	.	CASSPRSSAYNEQFF	TGTGCCAGCAGCCCCCGCTCTAGCGCGTACAATGAGCAGTTCTTC
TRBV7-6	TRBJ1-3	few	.	CASSLDRVGGNTIYF	TGTGCCAGCAGCTTAGACAGGGTTGGTGGAAACACCATATATTTT
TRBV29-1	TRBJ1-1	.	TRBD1	CSFSGTVGLTEAFF	TGCAGCTTCTCCGGGACAGTAGGTTTAACTGAAGCTTTCTTT
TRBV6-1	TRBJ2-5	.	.	CASSEGVGKETQYF	TGTGCCAGCAGTGAAGGGGTGGGCAAAGAGACCCAGTACTTC
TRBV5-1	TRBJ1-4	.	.	CASSSEVNEKLFF	TGCGCCAGCAGCTCCGAGGTGAATGAAAAACTGTTTTTT
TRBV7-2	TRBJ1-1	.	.	CASSPSRGNTEAFF	TGTGCCAGCAGCCCCTCCAGGGGTAACACTGAAGCTTTCTTT
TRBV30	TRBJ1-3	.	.	CAWSSQVLSGNTIYF	TGTGCCTGGAGTTCTCAGGTCCTCTCTGGAAACACCATATATTTT
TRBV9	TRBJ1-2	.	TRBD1	CASAGQGRGYTF	TGTGCCAGCGCGGGACAGGGAAGAGGCTACACCTTC
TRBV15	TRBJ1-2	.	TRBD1	CATSRDPTGYMHGYTF	TGTGCCACCAGCAGAGACCCGACAGGGTATATGCATGGCTACACCTTC
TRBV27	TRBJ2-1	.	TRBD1	CASSFTGTGNNEQFF	TGTGCCAGCAGTTTCACCGGGACAGGGAACAATGAGCAGTTCTTC
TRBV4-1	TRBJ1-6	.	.	CASSQEQEGVSPLHF	TGCGCCAGCAGCCAAGAGCAAGAGGGGGTTTCACCCCTCCACTTT
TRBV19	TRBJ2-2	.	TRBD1	CASSIHIGTATGELFF	TGTGCCAGTAGTATACATATCGGGACAGCCACCGGGGAGCTGTTTTTT
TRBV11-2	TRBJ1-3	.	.	CASSRRGYGNTIYF	TGTGCCAGCAGCCGACGAGGGTACGGAAACACCATATATTTT
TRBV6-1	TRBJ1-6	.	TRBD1	CASTVDRYYNSPLHF	TGTGCCAGCACCGTGGACAGGTACTATAATTCCCCCCTCCACTTT
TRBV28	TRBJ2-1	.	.	CASSDPPRRENNEQFF	TGTGCCAGCAGTGACCCCCCGCGGCGGGAAAACAATGAGCAGTTCTTC
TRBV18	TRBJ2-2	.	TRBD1	CASSPPTWTGPFPYTGELFF	TGTGCCAGCTCACCACCCACTTGGACAGGGCCATTCCCATACACCGGGGAGCTGTTTTTT
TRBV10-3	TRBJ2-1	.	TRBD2	CATSESYGRAHNEQFF	TGTGCCACCAGTGAGTCGTACGGGAGGGCCCACAATGAGCAGTTCTTC
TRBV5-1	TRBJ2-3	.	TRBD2	CASSWPAASGRETDTQYF	TGCGCCAGCAGCTGGCCGGCAGCGAGCGGGAGAGAAACAGATACGCAGTATTTT
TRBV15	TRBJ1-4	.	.	CATSREIEVRKLFF	TGTGCCACCAGCAGAGAGATCGAGGTTCGAAAACTGTTTTTT
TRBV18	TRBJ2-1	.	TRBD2	CASSPQLAGGYNEQFF	TGTGCCAGCTCACCACAACTAGCGGGAGGTTACAATGAGCAGTTCTTC
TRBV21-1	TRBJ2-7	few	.	CAIAVGEQYF	TGTGCCATAGCCGTCGGCGAGCAGTACTTC
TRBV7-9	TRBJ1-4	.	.	CASSFPTGTNEKLFF	TGTGCCAGCAGCTTCCCGACAGGAACTAATGAAAAACTGTTTTTT
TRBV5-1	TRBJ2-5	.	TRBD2	CASSPVNREGGETQYF	TGCGCCAGCAGCCCCGTGAATCGGGAGGGAGGGGAGACCCAGTACTTC